The 5 T cell receptor beta chains given below trace back to one sample, sequenced in a study of cytomegalovirus exposure and HLA in healthy donors. The PCR made use of 60 Vbeta and 13 Jbeta primers. Profiling relied on immunoSEQ multiplex PCR, and the TCRdb table lists in-frame clones only, not all of them. Of about 130,000 clones listed, around 9.7% are singletons. Sample: PBMCs. Receptor source: a man aged 50-60 years in good health and CMV-seronegative.

This clone was counted at least ten times. The chain is built from TRBV7-9 and TRBJ2-7, with D perhaps TRBD1 (5 bases). CDR3 length: 12 amino acids. Germline V gene sequence: CDR1 SEHNR, CDR2 FQNEAQ (reference sequence). The V gene lost 5 bases and the J gene lost 7 bases, with 12 bases spanning the gap. CDR3 nucleotides: TGTGCCAGCAGCCAAAACAGGCGGGAGCAGTACTTC. It encodes CASSQNRREQYF.

This clone came up a few times. CDR3 protein: CASSFRGQRTYEQYF. The CDR3, as DNA: TGTGCCAGCAGCTTCAGGGGACAGCGAACCTACGAGCAGTACTTC. The chain joins TRBV5-8 to TRBJ2-7, with TRBD1 matching 7 bases. Germline trimming cut 2 bases from V and 2 bases from J; bases unmatched to any gene: 7. The germline V gene encodes CDR1 SGHTS and CDR2 YDEGEE. There are 15 residues in the CDR3.

This clone was picked up a small number of times. The chain links TRBV27 to TRBJ2-5, with 9 bases lining up with TRBD1. Gene TRBJ2-7 matches the end of the DNA better, so the J call may be wrong. Germline loops: CDR1 MNHEY, CDR2 SMNVEV (reference sequence). The CDR3 contains 15 residues. Here the CDR3 reads CASSFPGQGVSEQYF. In DNA, the CDR3 is TGTGCCAGCAGTTTCCCGGGACAGGGAGTAAGCGAGCAGTACTTC.

CDR3 region: CASSATGTGEETQYF. CDR3 nucleotides: TGTGCCAGCAGCGCCACCGGGACAGGGGAAGAGACCCAGTACTTC. The genes are TRBV9 and TRBJ2-5; 10 positions match TRBD1. V lost 3 bases to trimming and J lost 3 bases; unmatched junction nucleotides: 5. CDR1 and CDR2 (germline): SGDLS, YYNGEE. This CDR3 contains 15 residues.

This clone appeared a few times. The CDR3 region has the DNA TGTGCCAGCAGCCCAAAAACTTCGACATACACCTTC. Translation: CASSPKTSTYTF. The rearrangement links TRBV5-4 to TRBJ1-2; D gene uncertain. V was shortened by 4 bases and J by 11 bases, with 15 bases between the two germline ends. This CDR3 is built from 12 residues. Germline-derived CDR1 and CDR2 are SGHNT and YYREEE (reference sequence).